A selection of T cell receptor beta chains follows, all from one sample in a study of T-cell reconstitution after alpha-beta-depleted transplantation in children. From the PCR reads, TCRdb called clonotypes with MiXCR, one entry per CDR3 protein. The sample includes 45,000 to 50,000 distinct CDR3 sequences, around half of them seen just once. This specimen was peripheral blood, taken before TCRalphabeta/CD19-depleted stem cell transplant. The receptors were sampled from a boy in the first two years of life with SCID, due to receive a stem cell transplant. Each CDR3 is given with its conserved first and last residue.

>TRBJ1-2|TRBV25-1
CASSDGAGYTF
>TRBJ1-1|TRBV5-1
CASSLTGGDTEAFF
>TRBJ2-7|TRBV7-9
CASSSTTGGNNEQYF
>TRBJ2-3|TRBV7-8
CASSISGGAVDTQYF
>TRBJ1-2|TRBV20-1
CSLDRAYGYTF
>TRBJ2-6|TRBV29-1
CSVEKGDPSGANVLTF
>TRBJ2-3|TRBV6-4
CASMRLAGATDTQYF
>TRBJ2-7|TRBV5-1
CASSLAAGLRRGYF
>TRBJ2-3|TRBV19
CASSESGQGRTDTQYF
>TRBJ1-5|TRBV5-5
CASSVGPERALSNQPQHF
>TRBJ1-1|TRBV7-9
CASSRAGTGREAFF
>TRBJ2-6|TRBV7-2
CANSRGGVSGANVLTF
>TRBJ1-4|TRBV20-1
CSARGQFNEKLFF
>TRBJ2-1|TRBV12-3/TRBV12-4
CASSLVNRRGAEQFF
>TRBJ1-6|TRBV7-9
CASSGSPLHF
>TRBJ2-3|TRBV4-2
CASSQETGSGGPLRTDTQYF
>TRBJ1-5|TRBV20-1
CSAKGPYNQPQHF
>TRBJ1-1|TRBV6-5
CASSYSRLNTEAFF
>TRBJ2-3|TRBV6-1
CASSRGLAGFTDTQYF
>TRBJ2-7|TRBV5-1
CASSGGTGGDEQYF
>TRBJ2-2|TRBV11-2
CASSLGVAGTTGELFF
>TRBJ2-1|TRBV20-1
CSAPSSRPYNEQFF
>TRBJ1-1|TRBV20-1
CSARVGTLNTEAFF
>TRBJ2-3|TRBV7-9
CASSLSADTQYF
>TRBJ1-6|TRBV20-1
CSAHWTGGISLHF
>TRBJ2-2|TRBV4-3
CASSRGTGELFF
>TRBJ2-5|TRBV11-1
CASSLVGTTQETQYF
>TRBJ2-1|TRBV5-1
CASSLDGPGQRGFEQFF
>TRBJ2-1|TRBV5-1
CASSLATSGGDNEQFF
>TRBJ1-5|TRBV12-3/TRBV12-4
CASRSGDRGGQPQHF
>TRBJ2-5|TRBV29-1
CSVQRLAGETQYF
>TRBJ2-1|TRBV5-1
CASSFLNEQFF
>TRBJ2-3|TRBV5-1
CASSSGLVTDTQYF
>TRBJ2-2|TRBV28
CASSPPGELFF
>TRBJ1-4|TRBV19
CASGPSTNEKLFF
>TRBJ1-2|TRBV27
CASSPLGGLGGYTF
>TRBJ2-1|TRBV9
CASSVRPGRDEQFF
>TRBJ2-6|TRBV20-1
CSARDRYSGANVLTF
>TRBJ2-5|TRBV4-2
CASSQEGQAQETQYF
>TRBJ2-7|TRBV20-1
CSAKSLGGGDYEQYF
>TRBJ1-2|TRBV7-9
CASSPSGDYTF
>TRBJ1-2|TRBV5-6
CASSLLTGKTHGYTF
>TRBJ2-3|TRBV5-1
CASSLRADTQYF
>TRBJ2-5|TRBV12-3/TRBV12-4
CASSRGIQETQYF
>TRBJ2-3|TRBV4-2
CASRLDQSTDTQYF
>TRBJ2-2|TRBV29-1
CSVGGGRGGTGELFF
>TRBJ1-5|TRBV15
CATSREFGSSNQPQHF
>TRBJ1-5|TRBV20-1
CSARETTGDWYQPQHF
>TRBJ2-1|TRBV7-2
CASSFRLAGGPLNEQFF
>TRBJ2-5|TRBV5-4
CASSSPGQGRQETQYF
>TRBJ2-2|TRBV7-2
CASSLLRLTTGELFF
>TRBJ2-3|TRBV5-1
CASSFSGGDADTQYF
>TRBJ2-1|TRBV19
CASSMSRVNEQFF
>TRBJ2-5|TRBV5-6
CASSLQGVGETQYF
>TRBJ2-4|TRBV5-6
CASSLPGTELAKNIQYF